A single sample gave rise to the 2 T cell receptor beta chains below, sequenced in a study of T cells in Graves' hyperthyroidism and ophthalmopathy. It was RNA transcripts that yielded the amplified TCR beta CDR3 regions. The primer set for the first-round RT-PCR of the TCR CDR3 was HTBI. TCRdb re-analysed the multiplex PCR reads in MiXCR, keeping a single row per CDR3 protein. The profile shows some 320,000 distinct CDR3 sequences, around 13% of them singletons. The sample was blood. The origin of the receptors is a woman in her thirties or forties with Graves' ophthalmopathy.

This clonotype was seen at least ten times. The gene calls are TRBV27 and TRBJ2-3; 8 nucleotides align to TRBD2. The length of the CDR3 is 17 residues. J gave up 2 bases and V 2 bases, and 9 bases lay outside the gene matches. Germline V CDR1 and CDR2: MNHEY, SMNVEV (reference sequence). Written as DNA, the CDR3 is TGTGCCAGCAGTTTAGGAGGTGGCGGGGGGTACACAGATACGCAGTATTTT. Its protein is CASSLGGGGGYTDTQYF.

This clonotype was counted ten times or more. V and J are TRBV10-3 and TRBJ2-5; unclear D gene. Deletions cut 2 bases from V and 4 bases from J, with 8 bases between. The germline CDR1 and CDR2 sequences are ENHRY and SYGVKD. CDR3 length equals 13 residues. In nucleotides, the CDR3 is TGTGCCATCAGTGAGATGGAAGGAGAGACCCAGTACTTC. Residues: CAISEMEGETQYF.